This TCR beta chain stems from a study of T-cell memory formation after mild COVID-19. Study details: Largely donor-specific TCR clusters were found.

The V gene's germline CDR1 is SGHRS and CDR2 YFSETQ. This CDR3 has 15 amino acids. The V gene lost 5 bases and the J gene lost 10 bases, with 22 bases spanning the gap. As for this clonotype: Its target is unknown.

Whole-study findings and limits: Clonal second-wave expansions that peaked on day 37 had unconfirmed SARS-CoV-2 specificity. Contracting clones localized mainly to CM and EM when CD4+ and mainly to EMRA when CD8+.

After 5'RACE with constant-segment primers, TCR alpha and TCR beta cDNA libraries carrying sample barcodes and UMIs were obtained. In TCRdb, the 5' RACE reads were re-called with MiXCR into one record per CDR3 protein. The table lists roughly 320,000 distinct CDR3 sequences, 28% of them singletons, with approximately 13% in the top ten. The sample was PBMCs or a T cell subset sorted from them (not recorded which). The TCR comes from an adult woman who had mild COVID-19 (a few samples of this study predate the infection). Cell type and time point are not known. J is TRBJ2-1 and V is TRBV5-1; no definite D call. CDR3 region: CASSQPPNRLVEQFF. DNA of the CDR3: TGCGCCAGCAGTCAACCGCCCAACCGACTGGTAGAGCAGTTCTTC.